This T cell receptor (beta chain) comes out of a study of blood T cell repertoires in COVID-19. Study as a whole: Sample material is recorded as cDNA or gDNA derived from T cells, B-cell-depleted T cells, or PBMCs.

V dropped 1 base and J dropped 6; count of bases not matched to a gene: 3. The length of the CDR3 is 15 residues. Germline V gene lookup returns CDR1 LGHNA and CDR2 YNFKEQ. Clones were read by immunoSEQ multiplex PCR, and TCRdb kept only the in-frame ones, dropping some. The table has around 230,000 clones, around 88% seen once. In assigning cohorts, the study relied on participant-reported clinical history. The gene calls are TRBV4-2 and TRBJ1-4; 9 bases map to TRBD1. The source is a woman aged 40 to 50 with acute COVID-19. Sequences were obtained from PBMCs or T cells enriched from blood (not recorded which). CDR3 amino acids: CASSQGDRADEKLFF. As DNA, the CDR3 is TGTGCCAGCAGCCAAGGGGACAGGGCCGATGAAAAACTGTTTTTT.